The clone carrying this T cell receptor beta chain was observed at least ten times. Antigen unknown. This record comes from a study of cytomegalovirus exposure and HLA in healthy donors. Across the whole study: The Caucasian-associated ancestry cluster contained about 80% of the roughly 400 genotyped donors. Whole-study results and caveats: It was likely that a cluster of highly shared sequence variants was a sequencing artifact. Specificity of three CMV-associated chains for CMV antigens was verified in vitro. TCR beta V segments were, for the most part, productive about 87% or about 30% of the time in an earlier analysis.

The CDR3 sequence is 13 residues long. Deletions cut 3 bases from V and 6 bases from J, with 11 bases between. Germline CDR1 SGHTA, CDR2 FQGNSA. 13 Jbeta primers and 60 Vbeta primers were used for the PCR. The method was immunoSEQ multiplex PCR; TCRdb's version includes in-frame clones alone and lacks a portion of them. The sample holds over 150,000 clones, 70% to 85% seen once. The J gene is TRBJ1-1, the V gene TRBV7-2; tentatively, D is TRBD1 (6 bases). This clonotype originated in a man between 40 and 49 years old in good health and CMV-seronegative. Input material: PBMCs. The CDR3 loop reads CASSFGQIPEAFF. For the CDR3, the DNA is TGTGCCAGCAGCTTTGGACAGATCCCTGAAGCTTTCTTT.